The 17 T cell receptor beta chains below were found in one sample sequenced in a study of cytomegalovirus exposure and HLA in healthy donors. Libraries were prepared by immunoSEQ multiplex PCR; TCRdb keeps only in-frame clonotypes and omits some of them. The table records about 260,000 clones, roughly 91% of them present only once. The source material was PBMCs. These receptors all come from a woman in her twenties or thirties in good health and CMV-seronegative.

The J gene is TRBJ1-5, the V gene TRBV28; 8 nucleotides match TRBD1. Trimming removed 2 bases from V and 2 bases from J; junction bases left unmatched: 5. The length of the CDR3 is 16 residues. Germline V gene lookup returns CDR1 MDHEN and CDR2 SYDVKM. CDR3 loop: CASSLEGQGRNQPQHF. DNA of the CDR3: TGTGCCAGCAGTTTAGAAGGACAGGGCCGCAATCAGCCCCAGCATTTT.

The chain couples TRBV4-2 to TRBJ2-1; 10 bases align to TRBD2. Germline V gives CDR1 LGHNA, CDR2 YNFKEQ. The CDR3 sequence is 14 residues long. V lost 3 bases to trimming and J lost 8 bases; unmatched junction nucleotides: 4. DNA of the CDR3: TGTGCCAGCAGCCAGGCTAGCGGGAGCGATGAGCAGTTCTTC. Protein sequence: CASSQASGSDEQFF.

The chain joins TRBV29-1 to TRBJ2-3; the match to TRBD1 covers 9 bases. The CDR3 totals 14 residues. Germline V gene lookup returns CDR1 SQVTM and CDR2 ANQGSEA. V shed 7 bases and J 4 bases; nucleotides not matched to a gene: 9. CDR3 nucleotides: TGCAGCGGATTGACAGGGGGTTTCCCAGATACGCAGTATTTT. Amino acids: CSGLTGGFPDTQYF.

The chain combines TRBV29-1 with TRBJ2-5, with D hard to call. Trimming took 6 bases from V and 7 from J, leaving 15 bases between them. The CDR3 covers 12 residues. CDR1 is SQVTM, CDR2 ANQGSEA, per germline. The CDR3 spells CSVQDPQRTQYF. The CDR3 DNA is TGCAGCGTCCAGGACCCACAGAGGACCCAGTACTTC.

The J gene is TRBJ2-7, the V gene TRBV9; TRBD2 might be the D (5 bases). Germline CDR1 is SGDLS and CDR2 is YYNGEE. There are 14 residues in the CDR3. V was cut by 4 bases and J by 2 bases, with 13 bases left in between. In nucleotides, the CDR3 is TGTGCCAGCAGCCCTGTGGACGGGACCTACGAGCAGTACTTC. Translation: CASSPVDGTYEQYF. The entire variable domain, with the rest obtained from reference TRBV9 and TRBJ2-7, is as follows: DSGVTQTPKHLITATGQRVTLRCSPRSGDLSVYWYQQSLDQGLQFLIQYYNGEERAKGNILERFSAQQFPDLHSELNLSSLELGDSALYFCASSPVDGTYEQYFGPGTRLTVT.

CDR3 in amino acids: CASSPPARGEQYF. The CDR3 bases are TGTGCCAGCAGCCCCCCGGCCAGGGGCGAGCAGTACTTC. V and J are TRBV7-9 and TRBJ2-7; D is possibly TRBD1 (6 bases). Trimming removed 5 bases at V and 6 bases at J, with 14 bases between. Germline CDR1 is SEHNR and CDR2 is FQNEAQ (reference sequence). CDR3 length: 13 residues.

This chain uses TRBV6-1 with TRBJ2-1; no firm D call. The CDR3 runs to 11 residues. Deletions cut 3 bases from V and 8 bases from J, with 5 bases between. The germline V gene has CDR1 MNHNS and CDR2 SASEGT. As DNA, the CDR3 is TGTGCCAGCAGTGATGGGTATGAGCAGTTCTTC. This codes for CASSDGYEQFF.

The V call is TRBV6-5, the J call TRBJ1-1, with 8 bases identical to TRBD1. Germline values: CDR1 MNHEY, CDR2 SVGAGI. There are 14 residues in the CDR3. The V and J ends lost 6 bases and 1 base, in that order; junction bases with no gene match: 4. CDR3 nucleotide sequence: TGTGCCAGCAGCAACAGGGGGGGGAACACTGAAGCTTTCTTT. Its protein product is CASSNRGGNTEAFF.

This chain uses TRBV25-1 with TRBJ2-1, with TRBD2 matching over 13 bases. The CDR3 sequence is 15 residues long. Losses at the gene ends were 5 bases for V and 8 bases for J; bases not matched to a gene: 6. CDR1 is MGHDK and CDR2 is SYGVNS in the germline V gene. The CDR3: CASSTGLAGADEQFF. The CDR3 DNA follows: TGTGCCAGCAGTACCGGACTAGCGGGAGCGGATGAGCAGTTCTTC.

This chain joins TRBV6-5 and TRBJ2-3, with D unclear. Looked up from germline, CDR1 is MNHEY and CDR2 is SVGAGI. The CDR3 spans 16 residues. Trimming removed 0 bases at V and 6 bases at J, with 16 bases between. The DNA for the CDR3 is TGTGCCAGCAGTTACTCGAGTAGGATCGTAGGGGATACGCAGTATTTT. It is translated as CASSYSSRIVGDTQYF.

The rearrangement links TRBV19 to TRBJ2-1; D perhaps matches TRBD1 (6 bases). Germline assignment: CDR1 LNHDA and CDR2 SQIVND (reference sequence). The V end lost 0 bases, the J end lost 9 bases, and 12 bases lay between the germline ends. The CDR3 totals 14 residues. CDR3 sequence reads: CASSIDGARGEQFF. CDR3 bases: TGTGCCAGTAGTATAGACGGGGCCAGGGGTGAGCAGTTCTTC.

The chain is built from TRBV5-6 and TRBJ2-3, with 7 bases identical to TRBD1. Germline-derived CDR1 and CDR2 are SGHDT and YYEEEE. This CDR3 comprises 15 residues. V lost 6 bases, J lost 6 bases, and 13 bases stayed unmatched. The CDR3 loop is CASTSRDSSMDTQYF. The CDR3 region has the DNA TGTGCCAGCACCTCTCGGGACAGTAGCATGGATACGCAGTATTTT.

In DNA form, the CDR3 reads TGTGCCAGCAGCTTAGGGGAGTACAATGAGCAGTTCTTC. This translates into CASSLGEYNEQFF. This chain joins TRBV7-7 and TRBJ2-1; the D gene is possibly TRBD2 (5 bases). V lost 1 base to trimming and J lost 4 bases, with 5 bases between them. Germline CDR1 SSHAT, CDR2 FNYEAQ (reference sequence). This CDR3 has 13 residues. Full variable domain (rest looked up from reference TRBV7-7 and TRBJ2-1): GAGVSQSPRYKVTKRGQDVTLRCDPISSHATLYWYQQALGQGPEFLTYFNYEAQPDKSGLPSDRFSAERPEGSISTLTIQRTEQRDSAMYRCASSLGEYNEQFFGPGTRLTVL.

The chain joins TRBV27 to TRBJ2-2, with D unclear. CDR3 size: 15 residues. The V end lost 4 bases, the J end lost 2 bases, and 11 bases lay between the germline ends. The germline V gene encodes CDR1 MNHEY and CDR2 SMNVEV (reference sequence). DNA of the CDR3: TGTGCCAGCAGTTCCATCGCCGCTAACACCGGGGAGCTGTTTTTT. Translated, it gives CASSSIAANTGELFF.

The CDR3 DNA follows: TGTGCCAGCAGTTTCGGGCAGGGGGGGCCAGATACGCAGTATTTT. As protein: CASSFGQGGPDTQYF. The rearrangement uses TRBV28 and TRBJ2-3, with D perhaps matching TRBD1 or TRBD2 (7 bases each). The germline V gene has CDR1 MDHEN and CDR2 SYDVKM. This CDR3 is 15 amino acids long. Deletions cut 3 bases from V and 4 bases from J, with 14 bases between.

The chain joins TRBV18 to TRBJ2-2, with 7 nucleotides matching TRBD2. This CDR3 has 17 amino acids. Germline CDR1 and CDR2: KGHSH and LQKENI. V lost 2 bases, J lost 1 base, and 7 bases stayed unmatched. CDR3 loop: CASSPTVTGGNTGELFF. The CDR3 DNA follows: TGTGCCAGCTCACCAACAGTAACGGGAGGGAACACCGGGGAGCTGTTTTTT. Complete variable domain (other parts from reference TRBV18 and TRBJ2-2): NAGVMQNPRHLVRRRGQEARLRCSPMKGHSHVYWYRQLPEEGLKFMVYLQKENIIDESGMPKERFSAEFPKEGPSILRIQQVVRGDSAAYFCASSPTVTGGNTGELFFGEGSRLTVL.

This chain links TRBV13 with TRBJ2-7; 7 bases align to TRBD2. Germline CDR1 reads PRHDT; CDR2 reads FYEKMQ (reference sequence). Unmatched junction bases numbered 10, after V lost 1 base and J lost 4 bases. The CDR3 is made up of 16 amino acids. The CDR3 region has the DNA TGTGCCAGCAGCTTAGTAGGGCGCGGCGGGAGATACGAGCAGTACTTC. Protein product: CASSLVGRGGRYEQYF.